Listed here are 32 T cell receptor beta chains from one sample, sequenced in a study of blood T cell repertoires in COVID-19. Profiled with immunoSEQ multiplex PCR; TCRdb holds only in-frame clones, not every one. The sample has around 260,000 clones, about 89% seen once; the top ten hold around 9.5%. Sequencing was carried out using peripheral blood. These receptors were collected from a man aged 35 to 55 who had recovered from COVID-19.

V gene TRBV9 combines with J gene TRBJ1-5; 7 bases map to TRBD1. Germline-derived CDR1 and CDR2 are SGDLS and YYNGEE. After removal of 0 bases from V and 8 bases from J, the junction contained 8 bases not matched to a gene. The CDR3 length is 15 residues. CDR3 in DNA: TGTGCCAGCAGCGTAGGGCAGGGGGTTGAGAAGCCCCAGCATTTT. This translates into CASSVGQGVEKPQHF.

V usage is TRBV7-3 and J usage is TRBJ1-4, with a tentative D call TRBD1 (5 bases). V was trimmed by 4 bases and J by 4 bases, leaving 16 bases between them. The CDR3 is made up of 16 amino acids. CDR1 is SGHTA and CDR2 is FQGTGA in the germline V gene. CDR3 protein: CASSSDRKRGNEKLFF. As DNA, the CDR3 is TGTGCCAGCAGCTCGGACCGTAAAAGGGGTAATGAAAAACTGTTTTTT.

This sequence joins TRBV6-6 and TRBJ2-7; D may be TRBD2 (5 bases). Germline V gives CDR1 MNHNY, CDR2 SVGAGI (reference sequence). V was trimmed by 2 bases and J by 1 base, leaving 12 bases between them. The CDR3 consists of 15 residues. The CDR3 DNA reads TGTGCCAGCAGTTACGTTGCGGGTTTGTCCTACGAGCAGTACTTC. Translated: CASSYVAGLSYEQYF.

The chain uses TRBV19 and TRBJ1-5; 10 bases are shared with TRBD1. The CDR3 runs 17 residues. Germline CDR1 reads LNHDA; CDR2 reads SQIVND (reference sequence). After removal of 5 bases from V and 3 bases from J, the junction contained 10 bases not matched to a gene. In DNA, the CDR3 is TGTGCCAGTAGTCCCGCCGAGGGACAGGGGCCCAATCAGCCCCAGCATTTT. It codes for CASSPAEGQGPNQPQHF.

The V and J genes are TRBV7-3 and TRBJ2-5; TRBD2 aligns across 12 bases. With V trimmed by 3 bases and J by 2 bases, 10 bases remained unmatched. This CDR3 is built from 18 residues. Per germline, CDR1 SGHTA and CDR2 FQGTGA. In DNA form, the CDR3 reads TGTGCCAGCAGCTTGGGGACTAGCGGGCGAGCTTCACAAGAGACCCAGTACTTC. This encodes CASSLGTSGRASQETQYF.

This rearrangement joins TRBV9 to TRBJ2-7, with D perhaps matching TRBD2 (6 bases). Germline CDR1 SGDLS, CDR2 YYNGEE. This CDR3 contains 17 residues. Between the trimmed V and J ends, which lost 0 bases and 0 bases, there was a span of 16 bases. CDR3 in amino acids: CASSVATGGISSYEQYF. In nucleotides, the CDR3 is TGTGCCAGCAGCGTAGCTACTGGGGGGATCAGCTCCTACGAGCAGTACTTC. Looking up the rest from reference TRBV9 and TRBJ2-7 gives the full variable domain: DSGVTQTPKHLITATGQRVTLRCSPRSGDLSVYWYQQSLDQGLQFLIQYYNGEERAKGNILERFSAQQFPDLHSELNLSSLELGDSALYFCASSVATGGISSYEQYFGPGTRLTVT.

A single count supports this clone. The J gene is TRBJ1-5, the V gene TRBV19; D is perhaps TRBD1 (5 bases). The CDR3 covers 15 residues. V was clipped by 6 bases and J by 5 bases, with 17 bases between them. The V gene's germline CDR1 is LNHDA and CDR2 SQIVND (reference sequence). The DNA for the CDR3 is TGTGCCAGTAGCTTCCGGGGGGATGAAGATCAGCCCCAGCATTTT. It specifies CASSFRGDEDQPQHF.

This chain joins TRBV15 and TRBJ1-2, with TRBD1 matching 12 bases. CDR3 length equals 18 residues. Trimming took 2 bases from V and 0 from J; bases not matched to a gene: 7. CDR1 and CDR2 from the germline V gene are LNHNV and YYDKDF (reference sequence). For the CDR3, the DNA is TGTGCCACCAGCAGATCGAGGGACAGGGGGCGGACTAACTATGGCTACACCTTC. The encoded protein is CATSRSRDRGRTNYGYTF.

This clone has a single count. The chain has TRBV14 and TRBJ2-7; 10 bases match TRBD1. Germline V gives CDR1 SGHDN, CDR2 FVKESK. CDR3 length: 15 residues. V lost 0 bases, J lost 9 bases, and 8 bases stayed unmatched. The CDR3 sequence is CASSQDRARDRGQYF. CDR3 coding DNA: TGTGCCAGCAGCCAAGATCGGGCGCGGGACAGGGGGCAGTACTTC.

V is TRBV6-2 or TRBV6-3 and J is TRBJ2-7, with 12 positions matching TRBD2. V gave up 5 bases and J gave up 2 bases; unmatched junction bases: 1. This CDR3 has 14 residues. Germline loops: CDR1 MNHEY, CDR2 SVGEGT. The CDR3 bases are TGTGCCAGCAGTCGACTAGCGGGGGCCTACGAGCAGTACTTC. Protein sequence: CASSRLAGAYEQYF.

J is TRBJ2-3 and V is TRBV10-1, with 8 bases matching TRBD2. This CDR3 is built from 15 residues. V lost 6 bases to trimming and J lost 7 bases; unmatched junction nucleotides: 12. CDR1 and CDR2 (germline): WNHNN, SYGVQD (reference sequence). For the CDR3, the DNA is TGCGCCAGCAGCCCACTAGCGGTGATCTACAATACGCAGTATTTT. It codes for CASSPLAVIYNTQYF.

This clone occurred a few times. This chain joins TRBV6-5 and TRBJ1-5, with D maybe TRBD1 (6 bases). Trimming left V 6 bases short and J 4 bases short, with 10 bases between. The CDR3 spans 13 residues. CDR1 and CDR2 (germline): MNHEY, SVGAGI. The CDR3 sequence: CASRGQSNQPQHF. In DNA form, the CDR3 reads TGTGCCAGCAGGGGACAAAGTAATCAGCCCCAGCATTTT.

The CDR3 sequence: CASSQTGPGETQYF. CDR3 in DNA: TGTGCCAGCAGCCAGACAGGCCCCGGGGAGACCCAGTACTTC. The chain is built from TRBV6-2 or TRBV6-3 and TRBJ2-5; TRBD1 might be the D (6 bases). This CDR3 is built from 14 residues. Germline V lookup: CDR1 MNHEY, CDR2 SVGEGT. V lost 6 bases to trimming and J lost 5 bases, with 16 bases between them.

CDR3 in DNA: TGTGCCAGCAGCTTATTGGGGCTAGCGGGATACAATGAGCAGTTCTTC. Amino acid sequence: CASSLLGLAGYNEQFF. V and J are TRBV7-3 and TRBJ2-1; 9 positions agree with TRBD2. The CDR3 is 16 residues long. Germline assignment: CDR1 SGHTA and CDR2 FQGTGA. V was clipped by 2 bases and J by 4 bases; unmatched bases: 6.

The genes are TRBV21-1 and TRBJ2-1; the table calls TRBD2, which could not be checked here. TRBV21-1 is labeled a pseudogene. The CDR3 covers 16 residues. The CDR3 loop is CASSLPTVSSYNEQFF. CDR3 bases: TGTGCCAGCAGCCTCCCTACTGTAAGCTCCTACAATGAGCAGTTCTTC.

The V gene is TRBV5-1, the J gene TRBJ2-5; D perhaps matches TRBD2 (6 bases). Per the germline V gene, CDR1 is SGHRS and CDR2 is YFSETQ. CDR3 length equals 16 residues. V was cut by 1 base and J by 1 base, with 14 bases left in between. CDR3 coding DNA: TGCGCCAGCAGCTTGAGGGCGGGGTGGGCCCAAGAGACCCAGTACTTC. Residues: CASSLRAGWAQETQYF.

The J gene is TRBJ2-5, the V gene TRBV6-2 or TRBV6-3, with TRBD2 matching 12 bases. Per the germline V gene, CDR1 is MNHEY and CDR2 is SVGEGT. V gave up 2 bases and J gave up 1 base; unmatched junction bases: 8. There are 18 residues in the CDR3. The CDR3 DNA sequence: TGTGCCAGCAGTTACGTACTAGCGGGGGGAACCTTCCAAGAGACCCAGTACTTC. Encoded protein: CASSYVLAGGTFQETQYF.

The V call is TRBV7-9, the J call TRBJ2-5; possible D gene TRBD2, 7 bases. The CDR3 is 15 residues long. The V end lost 1 base, the J end lost 5 bases, and 14 bases lay between the germline ends. The V gene's germline CDR1 is SEHNR and CDR2 FQNEAQ (reference sequence). The CDR3 spells CASSLGGGASETQYF. The CDR3, as DNA: TGTGCCAGCAGCTTAGGAGGGGGGGCGTCGGAGACCCAGTACTTC.

The CDR3 DNA reads TGTGCCAGCAGCCAAGGACAGGGGTTTCAATCACCCCTCCACTTT. It translates to CASSQGQGFQSPLHF. V gene TRBV7-2 combines with J gene TRBJ1-6; TRBD1 matches 9 bases. V shed 5 bases and J 10 bases; nucleotides not matched to a gene: 9. This CDR3 is 15 amino acids long. From germline, CDR1 is SGHTA and CDR2 FQGNSA.

This chain links TRBV29-1 with TRBJ2-1, with TRBD1 as a possible D gene (6 bases). The CDR3 extends over 14 amino acids. From germline, CDR1 is SQVTM and CDR2 ANQGSEA. V lost 3 bases, J lost 6 bases, and 15 bases lay in between. CDR3 in amino acids: CSVEGRGMVNEQFF. The CDR3 DNA reads as TGCAGCGTTGAGGGCAGGGGTATGGTCAATGAGCAGTTCTTC.

The rearrangement uses TRBV2 and TRBJ2-7, with 10 bases that match TRBD1. The CDR3 has 12 residues. CDR1 and CDR2 from the germline V gene are SNHLY and FYNNEI. V dropped 9 bases and J dropped 7; count of bases not matched to a gene: 6. The CDR3 here is CARGTGAGEQYF. The CDR3, as DNA: TGTGCCAGGGGGACAGGGGCTGGTGAGCAGTACTTC.

The chain links TRBV27 to TRBJ2-1; possibly TRBD1 for D (5 bases). Germline-derived CDR1 and CDR2 are MNHEY and SMNVEV (reference sequence). Trimming took 8 bases from V and 4 from J, leaving 15 bases between them. This CDR3 region has 14 residues. Here the CDR3 reads CASSRVPGYNEQFF. CDR3 nucleotide sequence: TGTGCCAGCTCACGAGTGCCAGGGTACAATGAGCAGTTCTTC.

The J gene is TRBJ2-7, the V gene TRBV27; D perhaps matches TRBD2 (7 bases). This CDR3 is built from 11 residues. V was trimmed by 11 bases and J by 2 bases, leaving 10 bases between them. The germline V gene has CDR1 MNHEY and CDR2 SMNVEV (reference sequence). CDR3 sequence (DNA): TGTGCCGTAGGGGGGGCCTACGAGCAGTACTTC. Protein sequence: CAVGGAYEQYF.

The chain is built from TRBV10-3 and TRBJ1-1; D is ambiguous. V was clipped by 6 bases and J by 1 base, with 12 bases between them. This CDR3 spans 14 amino acids. CDR1 and CDR2 (germline): ENHRY, SYGVKD. The CDR3 loop is CAIRTTGRNTEAFF. The CDR3 region has the DNA TGTGCCATCAGGACCACCGGGAGGAACACTGAAGCTTTCTTT.

This chain uses TRBV10-3 with TRBJ2-3, with 9 bases fitting TRBD2. Germline lookup yields CDR1 ENHRY and CDR2 SYGVKD. The CDR3 runs 18 residues. Unmatched junction bases numbered 7, after V lost 0 bases and J lost 0 bases. CDR3 DNA sequence: TGTGCCATCAGTGAGTCGATCCCTAGCGGGACAAGCACAGATACGCAGTATTTT. It encodes CAISESIPSGTSTDTQYF.

The chain employs TRBV24-1 and TRBJ1-1; 10 positions match TRBD1. The V gene end was trimmed by 11 bases and the J gene end by 0 bases; junction bases not matched to a gene: 8. The CDR3 covers 15 residues. CDR1 and CDR2 from the germline V gene are KGHDR and SFDVKD. The CDR3 loop reads CAIPDRGNMNTEAFF. The CDR3 nucleotides read TGTGCCATCCCGGACAGGGGGAACATGAACACTGAAGCTTTCTTT.

The chain has TRBV10-3 and TRBJ2-2, with 13 nucleotides matching TRBD2. Germline V lookup: CDR1 ENHRY, CDR2 SYGVKD. There are 17 residues in the CDR3. V gave up 2 bases and J gave up 5 bases; unmatched junction bases: 5. CDR3 bases: TGTGCCATCAGTGAGGCGACGGGACTAGCGGGGACCGGGGAGCTGTTTTTT. It encodes CAISEATGLAGTGELFF.

This chain connects TRBV10-2 to TRBJ1-5, with a weak D call TRBD1 (6 bases). Germline CDR1 is WSHSY and CDR2 is SAAADI. Trimming removed 6 bases from V and 0 bases from J, with 9 bases in between. The CDR3 is made up of 14 amino acids. DNA of the CDR3: TGCGCCAGCAGGGGGACAAATAGCAATCAGCCCCAGCATTTT. Its protein product is CASRGTNSNQPQHF.

This clone was counted between two and nine times. CDR3 residues: CASSDGQGNQPQHF. The CDR3 DNA is TGTGCCAGCAGTGATGGACAGGGCAATCAGCCCCAGCATTTT. The chain uses TRBV2 and TRBJ1-5; 7 nucleotides line up with TRBD1. This CDR3 is 14 amino acids long. Trimming removed 3 bases from V and 2 bases from J; junction bases left unmatched: 1. Germline-derived CDR1 and CDR2 are SNHLY and FYNNEI. The complete variable domain, with remaining parts taken from reference TRBV2 and TRBJ1-5, reads EPEVTQTPSHQVTQMGQEVILRCVPISNHLYFYWYRQILGQKVEFLVSFYNNEISEKSEIFDDQFSVERPDGSNFTLKIRSTKLEDSAMYFCASSDGQGNQPQHFGDGTRLSIL.

The chain carries TRBV6-1 and TRBJ1-2; D gene ambiguous. V shed 0 bases and J shed 2 bases, with 16 bases lying between them. The CDR3 is made up of 17 amino acids. CDR1 and CDR2 from the germline V gene are MNHNS and SASEGT. CDR3 region: CASSEARGGLGNYGYTF. CDR3 sequence (DNA): TGTGCCAGCAGTGAAGCGCGGGGAGGGCTTGGGAACTATGGCTACACCTTC.

V and J are TRBV6-5 and TRBJ2-7; 10 bases align to TRBD1. V shed 2 bases and J 6 bases; nucleotides not matched to a gene: 7. The CDR3 loop spans 15 amino acids. From germline, CDR1 is MNHEY and CDR2 SVGAGI. CDR3 sequence reads: CASSYRQTGGGEQYF. The CDR3 DNA follows: TGTGCCAGCAGTTACAGACAGACAGGGGGCGGCGAGCAGTACTTC.

The chain carries TRBV27 and TRBJ1-2; 8 bases are a match to TRBD1. This CDR3 contains 12 residues. J lost 4 bases, V lost 6 bases, and 1 base had no gene match. Germline V gene data show CDR1 as MNHEY and CDR2 as SMNVEV (reference sequence). The DNA of the CDR3 is TGTGCCAGCAGGCAGGGGGCCTATGGCTACACCTTC. It codes for CASRQGAYGYTF.